The next 14 T cell receptor beta chains were all read from a single sample in a study of blood T cells in healthy people across ages. Combining a sample-barcoded 5' primer with a J-beta primer mix, a second PCR ran for roughly 7 to 12 cycles. TCRdb re-called the 5' RACE reads through MiXCR, storing one row per CDR3 protein. The repertoire has 700,000 to 850,000 distinct CDR3 sequences, about 36% of them found once; the top ten carry roughly 13%. The sequenced material came from blood. The receptors come from a young man in good health.

This clonotype was detected only a few times. The CDR3 DNA reads as TGTGCCAGCAGTCCAAGGGTGGATCAGCCCCAGCATTTT. It codes for CASSPRVDQPQHF. The chain links TRBV6-5 to TRBJ1-5, with D unclear. With 5 bases removed from V and 5 bases from J, the gap between germline ends came to 10 bases. The CDR3 totals 13 residues. Germline CDR1 MNHEY, CDR2 SVGAGI.

The chain combines TRBV6-5 with TRBJ2-5; D is undetermined. Germline V gene lookup returns CDR1 MNHEY and CDR2 SVGAGI. CDR3 size: 14 residues. With 2 bases removed from V and 5 bases from J, the gap between germline ends came to 12 bases. CDR3 bases: TGTGCCAGCAGTTACCGTCGACACGGGGAGACCCAGTACTTC. As protein: CASSYRRHGETQYF.

CDR3 loop: CASSWSGRTDTQYF. The CDR3 nucleotides read TGTGCCAGCAGCTGGTCGGGACGCACAGATACGCAGTATTTT. J is TRBJ2-3 and V is TRBV7-9; D is tentatively TRBD1 or TRBD2 (5 bases each). Per germline, CDR1 SEHNR and CDR2 FQNEAQ (reference sequence). The V and J ends lost 4 bases and 1 base respectively, with 9 bases between them. The CDR3 totals 14 residues.

The sample holds a few counts of this clonotype. The rearrangement links TRBV12-3 or TRBV12-4 to TRBJ1-2; tentative D call: TRBD1 (5 bases). This CDR3 has 13 residues. Trimming removed 5 bases at V and 7 bases at J, with 14 bases between. CDR3 amino acids: CASSVGGTGGYTF. CDR3 DNA: TGTGCCAGCAGTGTTGGGGGTACAGGTGGCTACACCTTC.

This clonotype was observed a handful of times. The gene calls are TRBV30 and TRBJ2-1, with TRBD2 matching over 7 bases. V lost 2 bases, J lost 3 bases, and 10 bases stayed unmatched. The V gene's germline CDR1 is GTSNPN and CDR2 SVGIG (reference sequence). This CDR3 is 16 amino acids long. The CDR3 region is CAWSITTGGFYNEQFF. The DNA for the CDR3 is TGTGCCTGGAGTATTACTACCGGGGGGTTCTACAATGAGCAGTTCTTC.

This clonotype was seen only a few times. This may be a read error: a much more frequent sequence differs by one nucleotide. The rearrangement joins TRBV5-1 to TRBJ2-1, with TRBD1 matching over 7 bases. The V segment lost 4 bases and the J segment 8 bases; nucleotides outside the gene matches: 9. This CDR3 contains 14 residues. Germline CDR1 SGHRS, CDR2 YFSETQ. The CDR3 spells CASSVMTGKDEQFF. In DNA form, the CDR3 reads TGCGCCAGCAGCGTGATGACAGGGAAAGATGAGCAGTTCTTC.

The chain joins TRBV11-2 to TRBJ2-5; TRBD1 might be the D (7 bases). The length of the CDR3 is 18 residues. Germline lookup yields CDR1 SGHAT and CDR2 FQNNGV. The V end lost 3 bases, the J end lost 2 bases, and 22 bases lay between the germline ends. The CDR3, as DNA: TGTGCCAGCAGCTTTAGGCGGGGTAGGACAGGAGAGCAAGAGACCCAGTACTTC. It specifies CASSFRRGRTGEQETQYF.

The V gene is TRBV12-3 or TRBV12-4, the J gene TRBJ1-2; TRBD1 is a possible D gene (5 bases). CDR3 length equals 14 residues. Trimming removed 2 bases from V and 6 bases from J, with 13 bases in between. The CDR3 bases are TGTGCCAGCAGTTTATGGGGGGGAATGGATGGCTACACCTTC. Protein product: CASSLWGGMDGYTF.

V is TRBV7-9 and J is TRBJ2-5, with D hard to call. Gene TRBJ2-1 matches the end of the DNA better, so the J call may be wrong. Germline CDR1 and CDR2: SEHNR and FQNEAQ (reference sequence). There are 15 residues in the CDR3. The CDR3 DNA follows: TGTGCCAGCAGCTTAGGGACCGCACTCCAAGAGACCCAGTTCTTC. It specifies CASSLGTALQETQFF.

At least ten counts were recorded for this clonotype. The chain recombines TRBV12-3 or TRBV12-4 with TRBJ2-3, with 13 bases aligning to TRBD2. Unmatched junction bases numbered 4, after V lost 5 bases and J lost 2 bases. The CDR3 is 16 residues long. The CDR3 nucleotides read TGTGCCAGCAGTGCCGGGACTAGCGGGGACACAGATACGCAGTATTTT. Its protein is CASSAGTSGDTDTQYF.

In DNA form, the CDR3 reads TGTGCCAGCAGCTCCACCCCGGGACAGGTCAACTATAATTCACCCCTCCACTTT. The encoded protein is CASSSTPGQVNYNSPLHF. The rearrangement uses TRBV13 and TRBJ1-6; 8 bases are shared with TRBD1. Trimming removed 4 bases from V and 3 bases from J; junction bases left unmatched: 11. The length of the CDR3 is 18 residues. Germline CDR1 reads PRHDT; CDR2 reads FYEKMQ (reference sequence).

The table lists this clonotype with a few counts. The chain carries TRBV9 and TRBJ1-2; no definite D call. Germline CDR1 reads SGDLS; CDR2 reads YYNGEE. Deletions cut 4 bases from V and 4 bases from J, with 8 bases between. The CDR3 has 12 residues. This CDR3 is CASSQSSYGYTF. CDR3 DNA: TGTGCCAGCAGCCAAAGTAGCTATGGCTACACCTTC.

As regards this clonotype: This may come from a read error, since a much larger clone is one base off. V and J are TRBV12-3 or TRBV12-4 and TRBJ2-3; no clear D gene. This CDR3 has 12 amino acids. The CDR3 DNA is TGTGCCAGCAGCCGAACCACAGATACGCTGTATTTT. It codes for CASSRTTDTLYF.

This clonotype was seen more than once but under ten times. The V gene is TRBV3-1, the J gene TRBJ1-5; D is possibly TRBD1 (5 bases). Trimming cost V 2 bases and J 6 bases, with 17 bases left between them. Germline CDR1 and CDR2: LGHDT and YNNKEL (reference sequence). The CDR3 extends over 16 amino acids. CDR3: CASSQQGRGEGQPQHF. CDR3 nucleotide sequence: TGTGCCAGCAGCCAACAGGGTCGGGGGGAGGGTCAGCCCCAGCATTTT.